This TCR beta chain was observed in a study of blood T cell repertoires in COVID-19. The CDR3 covers 15 residues. From germline, CDR1 is GTSNPN and CDR2 SVGIG (reference sequence). J lost 8 bases, V lost 4 bases, and 16 bases had no gene match. The table came from immunoSEQ multiplex PCR; TCRdb's copy has only in-frame clones and leaves some out. The data contain about 64,000 clones, about 86% of them singletons. The V gene is TRBV30, the J gene TRBJ1-2, with 7 positions matching TRBD1. The receptor was derived from a man between 40 and 49 years old with acute or convalescent COVID-19. The sequenced material came from peripheral blood. The CDR3 sequence is CAWNNAGTAPIGYTF. The DNA of the CDR3 is TGTGCCTGGAATAACGCCGGGACAGCTCCCATCGGCTACACCTTC.